This T cell receptor beta chain was captured by sequencing in a study of OX40 agonist ivuxolimab in advanced cancers. Background on the study: Previous treatment with anti-PD-1, anti-PD-L1 or anti-CTLA-4 therapy was allowed; about 44% had received some.

Comments on this clone: No antigen is known for it.

Findings and limits, study-wide: Partly responding patients at 0.1-3.0 mg/kg showed some of the smallest clonal expansion. On average, a greater number of expanded clones characterised CD8+ T cells relative to CD4+.

Clones were sequenced by immunoSEQ multiplex PCR, and TCRdb holds only the in-frame ones, with some missing. The data contain over 65,000 clones, over 85% of them singletons. Germline V CDR1 and CDR2: MGHRA, YSYEKL. V was clipped by 1 base and J by 7 bases, with 11 bases between them. CDR3 length equals 14 residues. V gene TRBV4-1 combines with J gene TRBJ1-5; tentatively, D is TRBD1 (6 bases). The sample was CD4+ or CD8+ T cells sorted from blood, taken in a trial of the OX40 agonist ivuxolimab. The sequence derives from an adult with an advanced solid tumor such as melanoma, head and neck, liver or kidney cancer. The CDR3 reads CASSQGRGSQPQHF. The CDR3 DNA follows: TGCGCCAGCAGCCAAGGGAGGGGGAGCCAGCCCCAGCATTTT.